The TCR beta chain under discussion was sequenced for a study of human T cells and chemical hapten exposure. The sample's time point: pre-sensitization, week 0. Treatment: therapeutic diphenylcyclopropenone sensitization with weekly scalp DPC. V was shortened by 6 bases and J by 5 bases, with 16 bases between the two germline ends. CDR1 SQVTM and CDR2 ANQGSEA come from the germline V gene. The CDR3 is 13 residues long. TCRdb passed the RACE reads through MiXCR, listing each CDR3 protein once. The sample gives around 300,000 distinct CDR3 sequences, around 7.7% of which show up once; 0.9% to 1.5% is in the top ten.

This sample comprised whole blood, obtained in connection with sensitization to the hapten diphenylcyclopropenone (DPC). This rearrangement joins TRBV29-1 to TRBJ2-5, with D maybe TRBD2 (5 bases). The clonotype comes from a man aged 18 to 30 with alopecia areata. Some clones in this sample may be carry-over from other donors' samples. The chain's CDR3 is CSVWTNRGETQYF. As DNA, the CDR3 is TGCAGCGTCTGGACCAACCGCGGGGAGACCCAGTACTTC.